This entry lists 20 T cell receptor beta chains sequenced from one sample in a study of Ad26.COV2.S vaccination and SARS-CoV-2 variants. Treatment defined: around 19 received Ad26.COV2.S at low or high dose, single or two shots; roughly five received placebo; per-sample allocation not given. After the first vaccine or placebo injection, samples were drawn on day 63. Sequenced by immunoSEQ multiplex PCR; TCRdb stores in-frame clones only, minus some. The table lists fewer than 400,000 clones, roughly 84% of them singletons. Sample: peripheral blood, taken in a trial of Ad26.COV2.S vaccine versus placebo. The receptors shown here come from a person aged 18-60 years who received the Ad26.COV2.S COVID-19 vaccine or a placebo.

This clone was seen ten or more times. The CDR3 nucleotides are TGTGCCAGCAGCGACCGCCGGACCTACTATGGCTACACCTTC. Its protein product is CASSDRRTYYGYTF. The V gene is TRBV11-2, the J gene TRBJ1-2; D not certain. The V gene lost 5 bases and the J gene lost 3 bases, with 13 bases spanning the gap. The CDR3 is 14 amino acids. Germline CDR1 is SGHAT and CDR2 is FQNNGV.

This rearrangement joins TRBV12-3 or TRBV12-4 to TRBJ1-2; TRBD1 matches at 9 bases. The J segment lost 4 bases and the V segment lost 6 bases, leaving 3 bases of the junction unmatched. The CDR3 is 13 amino acids. CDR3: CASSRTGAYGYTF. The CDR3 bases are TGTGCCAGCAGCCGGACAGGGGCCTATGGCTACACCTTC.

The V and J genes are TRBV5-1 and TRBJ1-2; a weak D match, TRBD1 (5 bases). The germline V gene has CDR1 SGHRS and CDR2 YFSETQ. This CDR3 comprises 16 residues. The V gene lost 0 bases and the J gene lost 4 bases, with 16 bases spanning the gap. CDR3 region: CASSLGGQGVGYGYTF. CDR3 nucleotides: TGCGCCAGCAGCTTGGGGGGCCAGGGAGTCGGCTATGGCTACACCTTC.

The rearrangement uses TRBV4-1 and TRBJ1-2; unclear D gene. Trimming cost V 0 bases and J 1 base, with 9 bases left between them. This CDR3 region has 15 residues. Germline V gives CDR1 MGHRA, CDR2 YSYEKL. CDR3 DNA: TGCGCCAGCAGCCAAGATCGTGCCATTAACTATGGCTACACCTTC. This gives the protein CASSQDRAINYGYTF.

This clone occurred once. This rearrangement joins TRBV6-6 to TRBJ2-3; weak D call: TRBD1 (5 bases). The V end was cut by 6 bases, the J end by 2 bases, with 12 bases between. The CDR3 has 14 amino acids. Germline CDR1 is MNHNY and CDR2 is SVGAGI (reference sequence). CDR3 bases: TGTGCCAGCAGGGATACAGGTACCACAGATACGCAGTATTTT. Residues: CASRDTGTTDTQYF.

J is TRBJ1-5 and V is TRBV7-2; D is possibly TRBD1 (5 bases). This CDR3 spans 15 amino acids. The germline V gene has CDR1 SGHTA and CDR2 FQGNSA. V lost 1 base, J lost 11 bases, and 18 bases lay in between. The CDR3, as DNA: TGTGCCAGCAGCTTAGATGGGACCCCCCCCGGAGCCCAGCATTTT. Its translation: CASSLDGTPPGAQHF.

The rearrangement links TRBV7-2 to TRBJ2-1; D gene ambiguous. This CDR3 comprises 16 residues. CDR1 and CDR2 (germline): SGHTA, FQGNSA. Trimming stripped 1 base from V and 0 bases from J, with 10 bases between. In DNA, the CDR3 is TGTGCCAGCAGCTTAGGTGGCCCCAGCTCCTACAATGAGCAGTTCTTC. Encoded protein: CASSLGGPSSYNEQFF.

The CDR3 loop reads CASSYPTGTTEAFF. The CDR3 DNA is TGTGCCAGCAGTTACCCCACAGGGACCACTGAAGCTTTCTTT. The chain combines TRBV6-2 or TRBV6-3 with TRBJ1-1, with a weak D call TRBD1 (6 bases). V gave up 2 bases and J gave up 4 bases, with 11 bases separating them. The CDR3 is 14 amino acids. Germline V gives CDR1 MNHEY, CDR2 SVGEGT.

The chain joins TRBV29-1 to TRBJ2-1; D is perhaps TRBD1 (5 bases). V dropped 7 bases and J dropped 7 bases, with 11 bases sitting between them. The CDR3 is 11 amino acids. The germline gives CDR1 SQVTM, CDR2 ANQGSEA. As DNA, the CDR3 is TGCAGCGCCTACCAGGGAAATGAGCAGTTCTTC. This translates into CSAYQGNEQFF.

The J gene is TRBJ2-3, the V gene TRBV7-9, with 8 bases aligning to TRBD1. The CDR3 sequence is 21 residues long. With V trimmed by 7 bases and J by 1 base, 25 bases remained unmatched. Germline V gene lookup returns CDR1 SEHNR and CDR2 FQNEAQ (reference sequence). The CDR3 protein is CASTIDDRGQVFSSRTDTQYF. The CDR3 DNA sequence: TGTGCCAGCACCATTGATGACAGGGGCCAGGTGTTCTCCTCTCGCACAGATACGCAGTATTTT.

CDR3 amino acids: CASSLAVSATNEKLFF. The CDR3 nucleotides are TGTGCCAGCAGCTTAGCAGTTTCCGCAACTAATGAAAAACTGTTTTTT. J is TRBJ1-4 and V is TRBV11-2; D is uncertain. This CDR3 comprises 16 residues. V gave up 1 base and J gave up 0 bases, with 9 bases separating them. Germline V gene data show CDR1 as SGHAT and CDR2 as FQNNGV.

This chain joins TRBV5-1 and TRBJ2-2; TRBD1 is a possible D gene (5 bases). This CDR3 region has 16 residues. CDR1 and CDR2 from the germline V gene are SGHRS and YFSETQ. Trimming removed 3 bases from V and 0 bases from J, with 12 bases in between. CDR3 sequence reads: CASSSPVGPNTGELFF. The CDR3 nucleotides are TGCGCCAGCAGCTCCCCCGTGGGGCCGAACACCGGGGAGCTGTTTTTT. Looking up the rest from reference TRBV5-1 and TRBJ2-2 gives the full variable domain: KAGVTQTPRYLIKTRGQQVTLSCSPISGHRSVSWYQQTPGQGLQFLFEYFSETQRNKGNFPGRFSGRQFSNSRSEMNVSTLELGDSALYLCASSSPVGPNTGELFFGEGSRLTVL.

The V and J genes are TRBV12-3 or TRBV12-4 and TRBJ2-4; perhaps TRBD2 as D (6 bases). With 2 bases removed from V and 9 bases from J, the gap between germline ends came to 8 bases. The CDR3 consists of 12 residues. The CDR3 loop reads CASSLRRGIQYF. CDR3 DNA sequence: TGTGCCAGCAGTTTAAGGAGGGGCATTCAGTACTTC.

The chain employs TRBV27 and TRBJ2-7; no definite D call. V lost 3 bases and J 0 bases, leaving 9 bases between the germline ends. The CDR3 contains 14 residues. The germline gives CDR1 MNHEY, CDR2 SMNVEV (reference sequence). In DNA form, the CDR3 reads TGTGCCAGCAGTTTTTTATCCACCTCCTACGAGCAGTACTTC. Translating it yields CASSFLSTSYEQYF.

The chain is built from TRBV3-1 (or the pseudogene TRBV3-2) and TRBJ2-1, with 8 bases identical to TRBD1. The length of the CDR3 is 17 residues. The germline CDR1 and CDR2 sequences are LGHDT and YNNKEL (reference sequence). Trimming at V came to 0 bases and at J to 0 bases, leaving 4 bases not matched to a gene. The CDR3 protein is CASSQDWTGSSYNEQFF. For the CDR3, the DNA is TGTGCCAGCAGCCAAGACTGGACAGGGAGCTCCTACAATGAGCAGTTCTTC.

The chain uses TRBV6-6 and TRBJ1-1; 11 bases align to TRBD1. This CDR3 region has 14 residues. V lost 7 bases, J lost 8 bases, and 9 bases stayed unmatched. Germline CDR1 reads MNHNY; CDR2 reads SVGAGI (reference sequence). This chain's CDR3 is CASTPVGQGAEAFF. DNA of the CDR3: TGTGCCAGCACACCAGTTGGACAGGGGGCGGAAGCTTTCTTT.

The rearrangement links TRBV5-4 to TRBJ1-6; D is uncertain. Trimming took 0 bases from V and 0 from J, leaving 4 bases between them. Germline-derived CDR1 and CDR2 are SGHNT and YYREEE (reference sequence). The CDR3 has 15 amino acids. DNA of the CDR3: TGTGCCAGCAGCTTGGATAGCTCCTATAATTCACCCCTCCACTTT. Protein sequence: CASSLDSSYNSPLHF.

This sequence joins TRBV7-2 and TRBJ2-3; maybe TRBD2 (5 bases). The CDR3 length is 15 residues. Germline CDR1 reads SGHTA; CDR2 reads FQGNSA. Trimming shortened V by 4 bases and J by 3 bases, and 14 bases separated the two germline ends. The chain's CDR3 is CASSSPRRGTDTQYF. The CDR3 nucleotides are TGTGCCAGCAGCTCACCAAGGAGAGGGACAGATACGCAGTATTTT. Full variable domain (missing parts from reference TRBV7-2 and TRBJ2-3): GAGVSQSPSNKVTEKGKDVELRCDPISGHTALYWYRQSLGQGLEFLIYFQGNSAPDKSGLPSDRFSAERTGGSVSTLTIQRTQQEDSAVYLCASSSPRRGTDTQYFGPGTRLTVL.

V is TRBV5-4 and J is TRBJ2-1; a weak D match, TRBD2 (6 bases). The CDR3 is 13 residues long. Per germline, CDR1 SGHNT and CDR2 YYREEE (reference sequence). V lost 3 bases and J 4 bases, leaving 8 bases between the germline ends. The CDR3 sequence: CASSSRGYNEQFF. The CDR3 nucleotides read TGTGCCAGCAGCTCGCGGGGTTACAATGAGCAGTTCTTC.

The genes are TRBV4-1 and TRBJ1-1; D remains unclear. The V and J ends lost 7 bases and 8 bases respectively, with 14 bases between them. This CDR3 contains 12 residues. The germline CDR1 and CDR2 sequences are MGHRA and YSYEKL. The DNA for the CDR3 is TGCGCCAGCATCGACCGGTTGTCCGAAGCTTTCTTT. This sequence encodes CASIDRLSEAFF.